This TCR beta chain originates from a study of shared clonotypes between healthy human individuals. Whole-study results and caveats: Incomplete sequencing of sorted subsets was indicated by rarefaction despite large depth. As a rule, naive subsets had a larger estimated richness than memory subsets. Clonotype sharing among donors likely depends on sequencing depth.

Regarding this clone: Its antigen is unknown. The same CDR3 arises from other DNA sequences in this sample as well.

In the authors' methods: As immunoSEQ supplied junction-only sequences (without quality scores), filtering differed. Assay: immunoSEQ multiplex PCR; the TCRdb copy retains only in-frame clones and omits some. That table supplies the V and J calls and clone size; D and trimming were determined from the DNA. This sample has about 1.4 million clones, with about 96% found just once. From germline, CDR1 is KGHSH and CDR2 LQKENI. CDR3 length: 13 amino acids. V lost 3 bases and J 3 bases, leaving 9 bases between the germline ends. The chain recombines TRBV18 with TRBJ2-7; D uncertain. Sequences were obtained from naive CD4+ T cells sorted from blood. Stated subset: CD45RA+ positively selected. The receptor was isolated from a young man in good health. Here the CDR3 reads CASSPRLDYEQYF. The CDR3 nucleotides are TGTGCCAGCTCACCCAGATTAGACTACGAGCAGTACTTC.